This T cell receptor (beta chain) was sequenced during a study of sequential checkpoint blockade in melanoma. Germline V gene data show CDR1 as MNHEY and CDR2 as SMNVEV (reference sequence). This CDR3 is built from 13 residues. Trimming left V 4 bases short and J 3 bases short, with 10 bases between. Treatment specified: randomized to nivolumab then ipilimumab (arm A) or the reverse (arm B). Live CD3+CD8+ CD19− CD56− cells were sorted from PBMCs. Repertoires were generated with immunoSEQ multiplex PCR, while TCRdb's copy carries only in-frame clones and drops some. This sample has over 15,000 clones; 56% occur once, and the top ten carry approximately 15%. This clone has a handful of counts.

The sequenced sample was CD8+ T cells sorted from blood (inferred from file names), obtained from a patient given nivolumab and ipilimumab in sequence. The chain couples TRBV27 to TRBJ2-7; weak D call: TRBD2 (5 bases). The TCR sequence derives from a human donor with melanoma. The CDR3 reads CASSSFGDYEQYF. The CDR3 DNA sequence: TGTGCCAGCAGTTCGTTCGGGGACTACGAGCAGTACTTC.